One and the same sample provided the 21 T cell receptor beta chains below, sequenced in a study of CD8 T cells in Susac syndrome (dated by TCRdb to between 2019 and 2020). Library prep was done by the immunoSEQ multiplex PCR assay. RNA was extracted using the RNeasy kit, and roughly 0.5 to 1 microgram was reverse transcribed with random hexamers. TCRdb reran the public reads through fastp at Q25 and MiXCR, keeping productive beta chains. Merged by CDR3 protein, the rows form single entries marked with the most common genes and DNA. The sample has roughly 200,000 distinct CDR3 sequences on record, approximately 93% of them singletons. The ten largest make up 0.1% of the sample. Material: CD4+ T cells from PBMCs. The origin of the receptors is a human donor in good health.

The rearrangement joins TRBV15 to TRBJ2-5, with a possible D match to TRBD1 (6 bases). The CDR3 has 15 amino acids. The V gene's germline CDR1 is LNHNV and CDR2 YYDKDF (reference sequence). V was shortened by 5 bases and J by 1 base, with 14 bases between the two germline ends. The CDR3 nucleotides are TGTGCCACCAGCCCACCAGGACAGCGCCAAGAGACCCAGTACTTC. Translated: CATSPPGQRQETQYF.

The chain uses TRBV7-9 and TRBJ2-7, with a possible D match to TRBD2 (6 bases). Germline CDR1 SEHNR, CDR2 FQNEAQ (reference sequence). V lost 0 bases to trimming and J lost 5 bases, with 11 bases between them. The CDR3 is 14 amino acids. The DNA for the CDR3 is TGTGCCAGCAGCTTAGCTGGGGGGAAGGACGAGCAGTACTTC. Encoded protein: CASSLAGGKDEQYF.

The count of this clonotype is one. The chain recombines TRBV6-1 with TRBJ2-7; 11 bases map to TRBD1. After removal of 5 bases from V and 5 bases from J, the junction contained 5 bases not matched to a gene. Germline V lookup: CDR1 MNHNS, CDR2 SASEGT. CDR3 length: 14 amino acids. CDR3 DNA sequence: TGTGCCAGCAGTCCGGACAGGGGGCGCGACGAGCAGTACTTC. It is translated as CASSPDRGRDEQYF.

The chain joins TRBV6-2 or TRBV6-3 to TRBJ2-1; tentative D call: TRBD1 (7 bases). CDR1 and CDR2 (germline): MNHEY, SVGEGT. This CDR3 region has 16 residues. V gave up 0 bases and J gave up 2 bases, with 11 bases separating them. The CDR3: CASSYSPRGAYNEQFF. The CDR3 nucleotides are TGTGCCAGCAGTTACTCGCCCAGGGGGGCCTACAATGAGCAGTTCTTC.

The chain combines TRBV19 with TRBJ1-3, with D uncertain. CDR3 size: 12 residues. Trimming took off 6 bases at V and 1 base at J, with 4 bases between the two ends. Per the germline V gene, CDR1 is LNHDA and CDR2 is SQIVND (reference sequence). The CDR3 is CASSLSGNTIYF. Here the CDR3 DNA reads TGTGCCAGTAGCCTATCTGGAAACACCATATATTTT.

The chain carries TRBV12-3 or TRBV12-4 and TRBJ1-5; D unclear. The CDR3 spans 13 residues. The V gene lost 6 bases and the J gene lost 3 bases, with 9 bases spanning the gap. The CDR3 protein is CASRDDDNQPQHF. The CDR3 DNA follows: TGTGCCAGCAGAGACGACGACAATCAGCCCCAGCATTTT.

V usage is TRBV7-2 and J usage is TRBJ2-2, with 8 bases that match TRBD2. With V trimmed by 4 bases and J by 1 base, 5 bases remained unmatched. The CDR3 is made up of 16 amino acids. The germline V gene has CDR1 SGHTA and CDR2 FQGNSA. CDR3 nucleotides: TGTGCCAGCAGCTCCTGGACTAGCTTGAACACCGGGGAGCTGTTTTTT. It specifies CASSSWTSLNTGELFF. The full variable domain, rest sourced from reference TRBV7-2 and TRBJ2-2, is GAGVSQSPSNKVTEKGKDVELRCDPISGHTALYWYRQSLGQGLEFLIYFQGNSAPDKSGLPSDRFSAERTGGSVSTLTIQRTQQEDSAVYLCASSSWTSLNTGELFFGEGSRLTVL.

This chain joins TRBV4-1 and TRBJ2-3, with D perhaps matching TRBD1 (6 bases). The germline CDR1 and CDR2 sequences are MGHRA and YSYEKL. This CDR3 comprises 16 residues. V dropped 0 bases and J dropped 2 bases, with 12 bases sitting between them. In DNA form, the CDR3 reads TGCGCCAGCAGCCAAGATCCCGGACAGTCCACAGATACGCAGTATTTT. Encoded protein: CASSQDPGQSTDTQYF.

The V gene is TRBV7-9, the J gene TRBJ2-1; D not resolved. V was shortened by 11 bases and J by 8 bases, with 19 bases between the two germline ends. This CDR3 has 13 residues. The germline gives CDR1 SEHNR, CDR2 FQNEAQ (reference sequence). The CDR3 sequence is CASSSGRSDEQFF. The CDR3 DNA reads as TGTGCCTCATCTTCGGGCAGGAGCGATGAGCAGTTCTTC.

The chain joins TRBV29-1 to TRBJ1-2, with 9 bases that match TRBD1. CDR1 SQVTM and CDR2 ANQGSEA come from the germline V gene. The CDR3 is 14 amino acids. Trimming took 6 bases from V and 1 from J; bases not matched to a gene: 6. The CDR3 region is CSVVRDRDNYGYTF. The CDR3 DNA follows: TGCAGCGTGGTCCGGGACAGGGATAACTATGGCTACACCTTC. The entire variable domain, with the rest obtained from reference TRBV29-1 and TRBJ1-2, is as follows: SAVISQKPSRDICQRGTSLTIQCQVDSQVTMMFWYRQQPGQSLTLIATANQGSEATYESGFVIDKFPISRPNLTFSTLTVSNMSPEDSSIYLCSVVRDRDNYGYTFGSGTRLTVV.

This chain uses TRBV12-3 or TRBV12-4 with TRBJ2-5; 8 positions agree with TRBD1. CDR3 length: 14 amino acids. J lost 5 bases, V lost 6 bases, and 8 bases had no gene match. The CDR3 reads CASSHGQGWETQYF. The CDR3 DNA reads TGTGCCAGCAGCCACGGACAGGGTTGGGAGACCCAGTACTTC.

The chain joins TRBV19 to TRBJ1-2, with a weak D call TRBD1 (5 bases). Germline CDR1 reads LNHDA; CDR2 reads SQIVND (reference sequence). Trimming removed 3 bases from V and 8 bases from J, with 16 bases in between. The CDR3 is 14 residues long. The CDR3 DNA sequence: TGTGCCAGTAGTATCCCCGGGGCAGGGAGCGGCTACACCTTC. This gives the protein CASSIPGAGSGYTF.

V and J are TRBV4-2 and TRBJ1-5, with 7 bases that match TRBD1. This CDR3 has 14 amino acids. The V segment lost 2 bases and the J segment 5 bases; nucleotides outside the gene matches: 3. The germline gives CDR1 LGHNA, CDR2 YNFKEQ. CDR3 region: CASSQQGGDQPQHF. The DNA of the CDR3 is TGTGCCAGCAGCCAACAGGGGGGGGATCAGCCCCAGCATTTT.

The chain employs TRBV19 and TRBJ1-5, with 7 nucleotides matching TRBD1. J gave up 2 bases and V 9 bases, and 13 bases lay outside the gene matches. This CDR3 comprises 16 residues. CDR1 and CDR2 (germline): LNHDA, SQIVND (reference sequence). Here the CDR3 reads CASLPQGVLGNQPQHF. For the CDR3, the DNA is TGTGCCAGCCTACCCCAGGGGGTACTTGGCAATCAGCCCCAGCATTTT.

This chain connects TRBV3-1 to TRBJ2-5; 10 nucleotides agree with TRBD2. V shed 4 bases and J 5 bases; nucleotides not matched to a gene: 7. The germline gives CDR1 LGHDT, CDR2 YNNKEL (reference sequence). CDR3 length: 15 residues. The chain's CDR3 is CASSRRLAGDETQYF. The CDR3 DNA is TGTGCCAGCAGCCGAAGACTAGCGGGCGACGAGACCCAGTACTTC.

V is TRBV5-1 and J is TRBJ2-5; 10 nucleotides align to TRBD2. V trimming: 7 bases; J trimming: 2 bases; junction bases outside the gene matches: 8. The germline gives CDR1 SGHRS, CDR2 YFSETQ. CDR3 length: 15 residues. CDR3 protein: CASGPSGGLQETQYF. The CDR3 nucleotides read TGCGCCAGCGGTCCTAGCGGGGGCCTTCAAGAGACCCAGTACTTC.

The CDR3 loop reads CASSLGTGVNQPQHF. In DNA, the CDR3 is TGTGCCAGCAGTTTAGGCACAGGGGTCAATCAGCCCCAGCATTTT. V is TRBV12-3 or TRBV12-4 and J is TRBJ1-5, with 7 nucleotides matching TRBD1. V was pared by 1 base and J by 3 bases, with 3 bases of the junction left unmatched. This CDR3 contains 15 residues.

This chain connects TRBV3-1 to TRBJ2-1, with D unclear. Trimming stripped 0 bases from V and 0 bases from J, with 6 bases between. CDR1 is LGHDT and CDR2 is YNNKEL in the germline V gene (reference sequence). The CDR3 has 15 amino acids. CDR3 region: CASSQDLSSYNEQFF. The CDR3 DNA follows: TGTGCCAGCAGCCAAGACCTGAGCTCCTACAATGAGCAGTTCTTC.

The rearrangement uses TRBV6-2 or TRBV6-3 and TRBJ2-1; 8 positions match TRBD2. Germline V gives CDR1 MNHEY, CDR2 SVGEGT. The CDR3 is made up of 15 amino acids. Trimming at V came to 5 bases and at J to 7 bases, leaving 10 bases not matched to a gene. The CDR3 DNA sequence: TGTGCCAGCAGTAAGGGGGTAGCGGGGAATAATGAGCAGTTCTTC. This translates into CASSKGVAGNNEQFF.

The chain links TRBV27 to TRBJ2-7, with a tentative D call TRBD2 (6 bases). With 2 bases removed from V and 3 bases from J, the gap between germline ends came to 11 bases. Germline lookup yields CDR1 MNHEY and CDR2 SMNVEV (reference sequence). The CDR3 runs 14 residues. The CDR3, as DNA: TGTGCCAGCAGTTTAGCTGGGGGGTTCTACGAGCAGTACTTC. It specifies CASSLAGGFYEQYF.

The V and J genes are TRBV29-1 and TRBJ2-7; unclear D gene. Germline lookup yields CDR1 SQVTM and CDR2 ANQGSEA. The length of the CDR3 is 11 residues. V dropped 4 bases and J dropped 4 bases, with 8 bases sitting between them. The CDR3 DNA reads TGCAGCGTTGTACTGGGATACGAGCAGTACGTC. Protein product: CSVVLGYEQYV.